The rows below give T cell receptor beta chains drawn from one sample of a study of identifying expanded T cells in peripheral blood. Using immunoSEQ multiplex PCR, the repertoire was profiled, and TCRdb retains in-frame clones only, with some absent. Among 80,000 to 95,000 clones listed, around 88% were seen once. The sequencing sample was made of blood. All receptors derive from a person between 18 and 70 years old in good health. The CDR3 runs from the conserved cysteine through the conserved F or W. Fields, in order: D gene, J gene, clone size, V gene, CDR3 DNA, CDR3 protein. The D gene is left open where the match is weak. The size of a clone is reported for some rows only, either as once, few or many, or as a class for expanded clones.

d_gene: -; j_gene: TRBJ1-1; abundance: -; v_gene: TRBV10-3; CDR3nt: TGTGCCATCAGTGAGTCTTCCAACGGGGACCCCAGGTCGGCGGGAGAAGCTTTCTTT; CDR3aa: CAISESSNGDPRSAGEAFF
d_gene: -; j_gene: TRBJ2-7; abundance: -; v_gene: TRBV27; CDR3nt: TGTGCCAGCAGTGCCTGGAACAGGGCCTCCTACGAGCAGTACTTC; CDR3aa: CASSAWNRASYEQYF
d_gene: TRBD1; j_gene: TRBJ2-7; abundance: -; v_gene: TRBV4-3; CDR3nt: TGCGCCAGCAGCCCCGGACAGGGGGCCTACGAGCAGTACTTC; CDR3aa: CASSPGQGAYEQYF
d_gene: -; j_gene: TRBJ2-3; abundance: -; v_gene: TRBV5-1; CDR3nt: TGCGCCAGCAGCTTGTTTAGCAGAACAGATACGCAGTATTTT; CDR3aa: CASSLFSRTDTQYF
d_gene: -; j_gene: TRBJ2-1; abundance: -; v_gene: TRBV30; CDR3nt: TGTGCCTGGAGGGGAGCCAACTCCTACAATGAGCAGTTCTTC; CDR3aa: CAWRGANSYNEQFF
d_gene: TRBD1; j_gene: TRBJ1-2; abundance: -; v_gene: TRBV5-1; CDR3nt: TGCGCCAGCGCGCGCTTGGACAGGATTGAAATTGGCTACACCTTC; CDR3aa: CASARLDRIEIGYTF
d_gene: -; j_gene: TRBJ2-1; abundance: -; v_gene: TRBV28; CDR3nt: TGTGCCAGCAGTTTATTCAGCAACAACTACAATGAGCAGTTCTTC; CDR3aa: CASSLFSNNYNEQFF
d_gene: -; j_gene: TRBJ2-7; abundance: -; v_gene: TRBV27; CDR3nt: TGTGCCAGCAGTGCCGACACGTACGAGCAGTACTTC; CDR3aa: CASSADTYEQYF
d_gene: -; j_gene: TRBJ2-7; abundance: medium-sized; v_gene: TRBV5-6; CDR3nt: TGTGCCAGCAGCTTGGAGGGGGGTCTACTCTACGAGCAGTACTTC; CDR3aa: CASSLEGGLLYEQYF
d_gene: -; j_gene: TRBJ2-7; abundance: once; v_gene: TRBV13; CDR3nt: TGTGCCAGCAGCCCCACCCCCACCTACGAGCAGTACTTC; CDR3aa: CASSPTPTYEQYF
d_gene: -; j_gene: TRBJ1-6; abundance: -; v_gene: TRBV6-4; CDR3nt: TGTGCCAGCAGTGCGGGGGCGAATTCACCCCTCCACTTT; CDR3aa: CASSAGANSPLHF
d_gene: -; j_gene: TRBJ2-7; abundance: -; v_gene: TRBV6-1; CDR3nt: TGTGCCAGCAGAACCGGGATCGCGGCTGAAGAGCAGTACTTC; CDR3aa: CASRTGIAAEEQYF
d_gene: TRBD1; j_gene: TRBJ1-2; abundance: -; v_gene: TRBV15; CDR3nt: TGTGCCACCAGCAGATCTAAGGGACAGATTAACTATGGCTACACCTTC; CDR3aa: CATSRSKGQINYGYTF
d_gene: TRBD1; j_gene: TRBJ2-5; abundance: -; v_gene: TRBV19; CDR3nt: TGTGCCAGTAGTATCCAGACAGGGGGAGAGACCCAGTACTTC; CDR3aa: CASSIQTGGETQYF
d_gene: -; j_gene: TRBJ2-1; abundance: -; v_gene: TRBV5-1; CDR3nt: TGCGCCAGCAGCTTGGACAGCTTCAATGAGCAGTTCTTC; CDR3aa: CASSLDSFNEQFF
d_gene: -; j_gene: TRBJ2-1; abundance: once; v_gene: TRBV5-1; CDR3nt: TGCGCCAGCAGCTTGGGGAAGTCAGGGGAGTCGTTCTTC; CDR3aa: CASSLGKSGESFF
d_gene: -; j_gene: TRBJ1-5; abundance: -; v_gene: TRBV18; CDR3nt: TGTGCCAGCTCACCCAGGGTTGAACAACAGCCCCAGCATTTT; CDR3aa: CASSPRVEQQPQHF